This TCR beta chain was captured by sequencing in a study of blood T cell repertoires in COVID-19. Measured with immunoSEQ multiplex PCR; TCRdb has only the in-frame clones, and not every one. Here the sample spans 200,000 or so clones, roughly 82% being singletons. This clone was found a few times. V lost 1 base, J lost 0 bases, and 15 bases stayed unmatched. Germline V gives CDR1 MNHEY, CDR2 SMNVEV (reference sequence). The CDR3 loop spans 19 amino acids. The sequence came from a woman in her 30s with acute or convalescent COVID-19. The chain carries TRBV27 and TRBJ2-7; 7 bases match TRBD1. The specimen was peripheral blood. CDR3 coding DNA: TGTGCCAGCAGTTTATATGCCCCGCAAACAGGGGCCTTCTCCTACGAGCAGTACTTC. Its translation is CASSLYAPQTGAFSYEQYF.